This entry describes one TCR beta chain. Antigen specificity is unknown. These data come from a study of persistence of HIV-infected CD4 T cells. Study summary: Isolated cells were CMV- and HIV-1 Gag-responding CD4+ T cells.

Sequencing used immunoSEQ version 4 in survey mode. Genomic DNA was diluted to roughly 9.4 ng/uL, up to roughly 1 ug per sample. Profiling relied on immunoSEQ multiplex PCR, and the TCRdb table lists in-frame clones only, not all of them. The table shows about 48,000 clones, with around 75% occurring only once. Trimming pared 5 bases from V and 0 bases from J, leaving 20 bases between. The germline CDR1 and CDR2 sequences are GTSNPN and SVGIG (reference sequence). The CDR3 has 16 residues. Cells were stimulated with CMV-infected fibroblast lysates at 8 to 10 ug/mL. Memory cells lacking CD40L and CD69 with high CD45RO were sorted. These HIV-1-infected adults initiated suppressive ART in chronic infection.

The chain combines TRBV30 with TRBJ2-7, with D maybe TRBD2 (5 bases). The specimen comprised CD4+ T cells sorted from PBMCs after roughly 18-hour stimulation, sampled from a patient who received antiretroviral therapy. The TCR sequence derives from an adult man with HIV who was CMV-seropositive. The CDR3 nucleotides read TGTGCCTGGGGGAGAACTGCCCTTCCCCTCTCCTACGAGCAGTACTTC. It is translated as CAWGRTALPLSYEQYF.